A selection of T cell receptor beta chains follows, all from one sample in a study of T cells in localized non-small cell lung cancer. The assay was immunoSEQ multiplex PCR, and TCRdb's table has in-frame clones only and misses some. Seen here are 50,000 to 60,000 clones, more than 85% observed once, and the top ten hold about 16%. The source was PBMCs, collected before any cancer treatment. These TCRs come from a female donor with stage II lung adenocarcinoma. The CDR3 runs from the conserved cysteine through the conserved F or W. The D gene is left open where the match is weak. Clone size, where shown, is once, few, many, or a class for clones that have expanded.

>.|TRBV4-1|TRBJ1-2|.
CASSQERGDVYGYTF
TGCGCCAGCAGCCAAGAGCGGGGGGACGTCTATGGCTACACCTTC
>.|TRBV10-1|TRBJ1-4|.
CASSESEGINEKLFF
TGCGCCAGCAGTGAGTCGGAGGGAATTAATGAAAAACTGTTTTTT
>.|TRBV5-4|TRBJ2-6|.
CASSSPMSGANVLTF
TGTGCCAGCAGCTCTCCGATGTCCGGGGCCAACGTCCTGACTTTC
>.|TRBV7-3|TRBJ1-6|.
CASSFVQENSPLHF
TGTGCCAGCAGCTTCGTACAGGAGAATTCACCCCTCCACTTT
>TRBD2|TRBV7-8|TRBJ2-1|.
CASSLGGLAVHNEQFF
TGTGCCAGCAGCTTAGGGGGACTAGCGGTACACAATGAGCAGTTCTTC
>.|TRBV7-3|TRBJ1-1|few
CASSFGGDTEAFF
TGTGCCAGCAGCTTCGGGGGTGACACTGAAGCTTTCTTT
>.|TRBV6-1|TRBJ1-3|.
CASSEVSVGNTIYF
TGTGCCAGCAGTGAAGTGTCGGTCGGAAACACCATATATTTT
>.|TRBV2|TRBJ1-1|.
CASANTEAFF
TGTGCCTCCGCGAACACTGAAGCTTTCTTT
>.|TRBV5-1|TRBJ1-3|.
CASSLAGANNGNTIYF
TGCGCCAGCAGCTTGGCCGGGGCTAATAACGGAAACACCATATATTTT
>TRBD1|TRBV27|TRBJ2-3|.
CASGPRTGGPDTQYF
TGTGCCAGCGGCCCTAGGACAGGGGGCCCGGATACGCAGTATTTT
>TRBD1|TRBV27|TRBJ1-2|medium-sized
CASSFITGGDGYTF
TGTGCCAGCAGTTTCATTACAGGGGGCGATGGCTACACCTTC
>TRBD1|TRBV13|TRBJ1-2|.
CASSDRGSNYGYTF
TGTGCCAGCAGCGACAGGGGAAGTAACTATGGCTACACCTTC
>TRBD1|TRBV5-4|TRBJ1-1|.
CASSLWTGMNTEAFF
TGTGCCAGCAGCTTGTGGACAGGGATGAACACTGAAGCTTTCTTT
>.|TRBV11-2|TRBJ2-1|.
CASSFDRPDNEQFF
TGTGCCAGCAGCTTCGACAGGCCAGACAATGAGCAGTTCTTC
>TRBD2|TRBV7-6|TRBJ2-3|.
CASSLAGGSTDTQYF
TGTGCCAGCAGCTTAGCGGGGGGGAGCACAGATACGCAGTATTTT
>.|TRBV4-1|TRBJ1-4|.
CASSQDRGATNEKLFF
TGCGCCAGCAGCCAAGATCGGGGGGCAACTAATGAAAAACTGTTTTTT
>TRBD2|TRBV9|TRBJ2-7|.
CASSVAGTSVVDEQYF
TGTGCCAGCAGCGTAGCAGGGACTAGCGTAGTTGACGAGCAGTACTTC
>.|TRBV7-9|TRBJ1-2|.
CASSSAIRNPNYGYTF
TGTGCCAGCAGCTCCGCGATACGGAACCCTAACTATGGCTACACCTTC
>.|TRBV5-6|TRBJ1-1|.
CASSFGGRVNTEAFF
TGTGCCAGCAGCTTCGGGGGGCGCGTGAACACTGAAGCTTTCTTT
>TRBD1|TRBV19|TRBJ1-1|.
CASSITGGNTEAFF
TGTGCCAGTAGTATAACAGGGGGGAACACTGAAGCTTTCTTT
>.|TRBV10-2|TRBJ2-2|.
CASSEGQGLPGELFF
TGCGCCAGCAGTGAGGGGCAGGGTCTTCCAGGGGAGCTGTTTTTT
>.|TRBV18|TRBJ1-5|.
CASSGGQSSSGQPQHF
TGTGCCAGCTCAGGAGGACAGTCGTCGTCGGGTCAGCCCCAGCATTTT
>.|TRBV7-2|TRBJ2-1|.
CASSPPGTRRNEQFF
TGTGCCAGCAGCCCACCCGGGACTCGAAGGAATGAGCAGTTCTTC
>.|TRBV7-9|TRBJ1-2|.
CASSLDRAGYTF
TGTGCCAGCAGCTTAGACAGGGCCGGCTACACCTTC
>.|TRBV11-2|TRBJ1-4|.
CASSLVERNEKLFF
TGTGCCAGCAGCTTAGTAGAGAGGAATGAAAAACTGTTTTTT
>.|TRBV20-1|TRBJ2-2|.
CSAAATGELFF
TGCAGTGCTGCCGCTACCGGGGAGCTGTTTTTT
>TRBD1|TRBV5-1|TRBJ2-7|.
CASSLATGGYGFSYEQYF
TGCGCCAGCAGCTTAGCGACAGGGGGCTATGGGTTTTCCTACGAGCAGTACTTC
>.|TRBV7-9|TRBJ2-3|.
CASSVPASTDTQYF
TGTGCCAGCAGCGTCCCGGCCAGCACAGATACGCAGTATTTT
>.|TRBV2|TRBJ2-3|.
CASRGSGLSSDTQYF
TGTGCCAGCAGGGGAAGCGGGCTTTCCTCAGATACGCAGTATTTT
>.|TRBV6-6|TRBJ1-6|once
CASRPGQSSYNSPLHF
TGTGCCAGCAGACCAGGACAGAGCTCCTATAATTCACCCCTCCACTTT
>.|TRBV7-9|TRBJ2-1|.
CASSPVTGVYNEQFF
TGTGCCAGCAGCCCAGTCACGGGGGTCTACAATGAGCAGTTCTTC
>TRBD1|TRBV12-5|TRBJ2-1|.
CASGLGQGLRRDEQFF
TGTGCTAGTGGTCTGGGACAGGGGTTACGAAGGGATGAGCAGTTCTTC
>.|TRBV7-9|TRBJ1-3|.
CASSKEGLQARGTIYF
TGTGCCAGCAGCAAGGAAGGTCTCCAGGCGCGAGGCACCATATATTTT
>.|TRBV11-2|TRBJ2-7|.
CASSLRTLAYEQYF
TGTGCCAGCAGCCTCCGGACTCTCGCCTACGAGCAGTACTTC
>TRBD2|TRBV25-1|TRBJ2-1|.
CASSESGRGGFREQFF
TGTGCCAGCAGTGAATCGGGACGGGGGGGATTTCGGGAGCAGTTCTTC
>TRBD1|TRBV5-6|TRBJ2-1|once
CASSQYTGTGHNEQFF
TGTGCCAGCAGCCAGTACACCGGGACAGGGCACAATGAGCAGTTCTTC
>.|TRBV6-1|TRBJ1-3|.
CASNPGTHSGNTIYF
TGTGCCAGCAATCCGGGGACCCACTCTGGAAACACCATATATTTT